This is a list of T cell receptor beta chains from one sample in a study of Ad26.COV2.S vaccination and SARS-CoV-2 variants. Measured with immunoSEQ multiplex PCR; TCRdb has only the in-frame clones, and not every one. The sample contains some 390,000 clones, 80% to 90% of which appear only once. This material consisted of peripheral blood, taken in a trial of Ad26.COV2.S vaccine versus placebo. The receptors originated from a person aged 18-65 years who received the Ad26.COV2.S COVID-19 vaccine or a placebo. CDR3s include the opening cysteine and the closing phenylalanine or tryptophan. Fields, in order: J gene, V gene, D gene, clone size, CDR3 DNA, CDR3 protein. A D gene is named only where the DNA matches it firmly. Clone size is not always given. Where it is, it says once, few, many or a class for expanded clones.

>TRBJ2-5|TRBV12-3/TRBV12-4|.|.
TGTGCCAGCAGTTTCTCGGGGGAAGAGACCCAGTACTTC
CASSFSGEETQYF
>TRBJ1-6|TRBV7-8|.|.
TGTGCCAGCAGCTTATTTAACTCGGCCCTCCACTTT
CASSLFNSALHF
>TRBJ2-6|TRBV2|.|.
TGTGCCAGCAGTGACGAGTATGGGGCCAACGTCCTGACTTTC
CASSDEYGANVLTF
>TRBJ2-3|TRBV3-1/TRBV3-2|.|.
TGTGCCAGCAGCCAGGATGACGTTTACGGGACAGATACGCAGTATTTT
CASSQDDVYGTDTQYF
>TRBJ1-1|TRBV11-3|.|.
TGTGCCAGCAGCTTAGGAGGGGCAGCGACCACTGAAGCTTTCTTT
CASSLGGAATTEAFF
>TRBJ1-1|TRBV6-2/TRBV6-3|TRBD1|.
TGTGCCAGCAGTTACCCTCAAGGACAGGGCGGCACTGAAGCTTTCTTT
CASSYPQGQGGTEAFF
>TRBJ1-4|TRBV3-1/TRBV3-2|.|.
TGTGCCAGCAGCCAAGATTGGGGACACGCTGAAAAACTGTTTTTT
CASSQDWGHAEKLFF
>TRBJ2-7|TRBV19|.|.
TGTGCCAGTAGTGCGGCGGGCGCACTATCCGAGCAGTACTTC
CASSAAGALSEQYF
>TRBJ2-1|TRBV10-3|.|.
TGTGCCATCAGTGAGTCTGGGGTGGGGGTTCGCAATGAGCAGTTCTTC
CAISESGVGVRNEQFF
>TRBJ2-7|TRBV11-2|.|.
TGTGCCAGCAGCCCCCCCGTATACGAGCAGTACTTC
CASSPPVYEQYF
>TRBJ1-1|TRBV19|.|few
TGTGCCAGTAGTATCTCAGGAAGGGCTTTCTTT
CASSISGRAFF
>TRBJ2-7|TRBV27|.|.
TGTGCCAGCAGTTTACGGGACGGATCCTACGAGCAGTACTTC
CASSLRDGSYEQYF
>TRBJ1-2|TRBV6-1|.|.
TGTGCCAGCAGTGAGATGCGTTCCTCTGGCTACACCTTC
CASSEMRSSGYTF